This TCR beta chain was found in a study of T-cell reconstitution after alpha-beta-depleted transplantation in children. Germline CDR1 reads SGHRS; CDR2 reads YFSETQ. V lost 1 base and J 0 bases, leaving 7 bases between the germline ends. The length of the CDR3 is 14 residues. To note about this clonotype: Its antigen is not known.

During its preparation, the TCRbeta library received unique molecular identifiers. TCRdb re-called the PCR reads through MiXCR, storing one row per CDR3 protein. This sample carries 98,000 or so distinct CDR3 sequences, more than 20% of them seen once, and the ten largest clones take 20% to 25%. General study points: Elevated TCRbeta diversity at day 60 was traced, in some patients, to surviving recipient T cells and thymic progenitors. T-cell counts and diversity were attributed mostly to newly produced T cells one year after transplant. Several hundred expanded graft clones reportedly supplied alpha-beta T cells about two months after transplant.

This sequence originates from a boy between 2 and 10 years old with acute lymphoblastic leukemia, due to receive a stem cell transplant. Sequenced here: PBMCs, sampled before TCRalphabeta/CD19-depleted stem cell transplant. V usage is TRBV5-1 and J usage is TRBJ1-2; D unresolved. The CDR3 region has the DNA TGCGCCAGCAGCTTGACCCGAGCTAACTATGGCTACACCTTC. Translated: CASSLTRANYGYTF.